The T cell receptor (beta chain) under discussion was sequenced for a study of patients and donors after allogeneic stem cell transplantation. One entry per CDR3 protein, called by TCRdb with MiXCR from the RT-PCR reads. The sample includes 800,000 to 1,000,000 distinct CDR3 sequences, 15% to 20% of them seen just once. This CDR3 spans 15 amino acids. Germline lookup yields CDR1 MGHDK and CDR2 SYGVNS. The V and J ends lost 3 bases and 2 bases, in that order; junction bases with no gene match: 6. This clonotype has at least ten counts. The sequenced sample consisted of blood, either unsorted or a sorted T cell fraction (not recorded which). The chain employs TRBV25-1 and TRBJ2-7, with TRBD1 matching 8 bases. The TCR originated in a human donor who was either an allogeneic HSCT recipient or a stem cell or donor lymphocyte infusion donor (not recorded which). It is not recorded whose cells these are; they may come from a transplant donor. DNA of the CDR3: TGTGCCAGCAGTGAGCCTGGACAGGGAACCTACGAGCAGTACTTC. This gives the protein CASSEPGQGTYEQYF.